This T cell receptor (beta chain) was sequenced during a study of shared clonotypes between healthy human individuals. Background on the study: Three plates each covered CD4 naive and memory; CD8 naive two, CD8 memory one. Study results and caveats: Sampling included only blood; tissue repertoires likely differ. Some clonotypes were shared by all four sorted-subset donors, while others were not shared. The non-shared ones had lower generation probabilities than the shared ones.

The germline gives CDR1 SEHNR, CDR2 FQNEAQ (reference sequence). V lost 5 bases to trimming and J lost 3 bases, with 20 bases between them. This CDR3 region has 16 residues. DNA at about 210 ng, around 30,000 T cell genomes, went into sorted-subset replicate PCRs. Libraries were prepared by immunoSEQ multiplex PCR; TCRdb keeps only in-frame clonotypes and omits some of them. The sample lists approximately 2,300,000 clones, about nine tenths seen once, with about 0.36% in the top ten. A note on this clone: Its matching antigen is unknown.

The origin of this receptor is a man aged 18 to 29 in good health. Some clones in this sample may be carry-over from other donors' samples. The chain couples TRBV7-9 to TRBJ2-7; D is perhaps TRBD1 (6 bases). Specimen: naive CD4+ T cells from PBMCs. Subset in this sample: CD45RA+ positively selected. In DNA form, the CDR3 reads TGTGCCAGCAGCCCCCCCACAGGGAAGTTTTTCTACGAGCAGTACTTC. Amino acids: CASSPPTGKFFYEQYF.